This TCR beta chain was identified in a study of blood T cells in healthy people across ages. Study-wide results and limits: When set beside aged donors, long-lived donors presented more naive CD4+ cells and higher diversity. Across the age range, TCR beta diversity per million T cells fell in a roughly linear way. Conclusively comparing naive with antigen-experienced cells was impossible with unsorted PBMCs.

Germline assignment: CDR1 MDHEN and CDR2 SYDVKM. V lost 6 bases and J lost 13, with 18 bases in between. This CDR3 is 12 amino acids long. Per sample, extraction of total RNA gave at least 6 micrograms in every case. Through a sample-barcoded 5' primer and a J-beta primer mix, a second PCR was run for roughly 6 to 12 cycles. TCRdb reprocessed the 5' RACE reads with MiXCR, giving one entry per CDR3 protein. The data show hundreds of thousands of distinct CDR3 sequences, more than 45% seen once. This clonotype appeared once. The antigen is unknown. Sequencing was done on a sample of blood. The chain has TRBV28 and TRBJ2-5; D unresolved. This clonotype was obtained from a woman aged 80 or over in good health. The CDR3 reads CASRPRTHSPYF. CDR3 DNA sequence: TGTGCCAGCAGGCCTCGGACCCACTCACCGTACTTC.